This section outlines one T cell receptor beta chain sequence together with its context. What it recognizes is unknown. TCRdb re-called the reads with MiXCR, one entry per CDR3 protein. The sample lists roughly 990,000 distinct CDR3 sequences; around 32% were seen once. The CDR3 consists of 18 residues. Trimming removed 8 bases at V and 0 bases at J, with 24 bases between. This sample stems from a study of T cell repertoires in cytomegalovirus infection. The overall study: Alongside well-studied HLA-B-restricted CMV epitopes, recently identified HLA-C-restricted CMV epitopes were also used. Public TCR beta signatures marked donors with CMV infection and the matching HLA.

Study outcomes and limitations: Pooled public TCR beta family frequency picked out CMV carriers with the relevant HLA. CMV-specific HLA-C-restricted TCR beta clonotypes dominated the ex vivo response.

Sequences were derived from cultured CD8+ T cells from PBMCs, sampled from culture after CMV antigen stimulation. The sequence was obtained from a human donor in good health (CMV status not recorded). Some clones in this sample may be carry-over from other donors' samples. This chain connects TRBV12-3 or TRBV12-4 to TRBJ2-3; D is uncertain. CDR3 sequence reads: CASSSFAWPRQSTDTQYF. CDR3 nucleotides: TGTGCCAGCTCCTCTTTCGCCTGGCCGCGACAAAGCACAGATACGCAGTATTTT.